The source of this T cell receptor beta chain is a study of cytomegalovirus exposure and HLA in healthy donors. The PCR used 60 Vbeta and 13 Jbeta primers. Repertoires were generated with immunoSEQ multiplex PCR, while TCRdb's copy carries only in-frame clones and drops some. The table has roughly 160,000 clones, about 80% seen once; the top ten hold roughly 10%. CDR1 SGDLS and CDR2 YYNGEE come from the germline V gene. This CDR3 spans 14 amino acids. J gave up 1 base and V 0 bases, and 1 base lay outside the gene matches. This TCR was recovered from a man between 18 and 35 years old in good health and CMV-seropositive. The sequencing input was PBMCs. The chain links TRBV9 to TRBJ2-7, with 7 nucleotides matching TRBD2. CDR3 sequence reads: CASSVDSGSYEQYF. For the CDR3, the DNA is TGTGCCAGCAGCGTAGATAGCGGGTCCTACGAGCAGTACTTC.